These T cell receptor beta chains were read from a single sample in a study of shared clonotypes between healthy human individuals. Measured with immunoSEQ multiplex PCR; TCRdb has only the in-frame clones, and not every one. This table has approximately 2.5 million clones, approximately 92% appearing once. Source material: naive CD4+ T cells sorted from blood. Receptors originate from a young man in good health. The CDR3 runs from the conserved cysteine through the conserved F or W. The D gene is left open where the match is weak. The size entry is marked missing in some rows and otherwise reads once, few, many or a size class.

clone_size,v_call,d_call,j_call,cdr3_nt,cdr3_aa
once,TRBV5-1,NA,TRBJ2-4,TGCGCCACCGTGACACAACTAGCCAAAAACATTCAGTACTTC,CATVTQLAKNIQYF
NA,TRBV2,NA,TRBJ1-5,TGTGCCAGCACCGCCAGGGCCCATAGCAATCAGCCCCAGCATTTT,CASTARAHSNQPQHF
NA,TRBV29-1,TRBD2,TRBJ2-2,TGCAGCGTGGGAGGGGCGAACACCGGGGAGCTGTTTTTT,CSVGGANTGELFF
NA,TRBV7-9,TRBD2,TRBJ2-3,TGTGCCAGCAGCTTGGGAGGGGCTAGCACAGATACGCAGTATTTT,CASSLGGASTDTQYF
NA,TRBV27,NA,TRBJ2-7,TGTGCCAGCAGTTTATCGGCAGGGTCGGGCGAGCAGTACTTC,CASSLSAGSGEQYF
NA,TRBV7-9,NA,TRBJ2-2,TGTGCCAGCAGTCACCGGGACTACACCGGGGAGCTGTTTTTT,CASSHRDYTGELFF
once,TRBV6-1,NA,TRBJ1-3,TGTGCCAGCACTCCAGAGGTCTCTGGAAACACCATATATTTT,CASTPEVSGNTIYF
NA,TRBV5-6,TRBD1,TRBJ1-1,TGTGCCAGCAGCATCCGGGACAGGGGGCTTTCTGAAGCTTTCTTT,CASSIRDRGLSEAFF
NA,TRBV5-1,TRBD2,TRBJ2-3,TGCGCCAGCAGCCCCGGGACTAGCAGTAGCACAGATACGCAGTATTTT,CASSPGTSSSTDTQYF
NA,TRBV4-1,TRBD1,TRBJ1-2,TGCGCCAGCAGCTCACCGGGACAGGGCGTTAACTATGGCTACACCTTC,CASSSPGQGVNYGYTF
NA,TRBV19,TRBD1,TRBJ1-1,TGTGCCAGTAGTAAGGGACAGGGGGGAAGGAACACTGAAGCTTTCTTT,CASSKGQGGRNTEAFF
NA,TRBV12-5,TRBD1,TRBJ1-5,TGTGCTAGTGGTCCCGGGACAGGGCCCAATCAGCCCCAGCATTTT,CASGPGTGPNQPQHF
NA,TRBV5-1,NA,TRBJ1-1,TGCGCCAGCAGCAAAAACACTGAAGCTTTCTTT,CASSKNTEAFF
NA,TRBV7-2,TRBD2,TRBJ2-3,TGTGCCAGCAGCTTCCGACTAGCCACAGATACGCAGTATTTT,CASSFRLATDTQYF
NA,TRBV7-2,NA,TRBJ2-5,TGTGCCAGCAGCTTAGCCCCAGGGGATGGGGAGACCCAGTACTTC,CASSLAPGDGETQYF
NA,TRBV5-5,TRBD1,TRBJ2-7,TGTGCCAGCAGCTTGGCAACAGGGGGCGGTTACGAGCAGTACTTC,CASSLATGGGYEQYF
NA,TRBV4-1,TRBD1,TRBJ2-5,TGCGCCAGCAGCCAAGTTCCGACAGGGGGTTGGGAGACCCAGTACTTC,CASSQVPTGGWETQYF
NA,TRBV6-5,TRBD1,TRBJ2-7,TGTGCCAGCAATAGACAGGGGGCGGCGACCTACGAGCAGTACTTC,CASNRQGAATYEQYF
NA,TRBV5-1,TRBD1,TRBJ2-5,TGCGCCAGCAGCTTGTCCAGGGGGCTGCAAGAGACCCAGTACTTC,CASSLSRGLQETQYF
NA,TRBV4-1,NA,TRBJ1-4,TGCGCCAGCATAGGTTCGAAGGCGACAACTAATGAAAAACTGTTTTTT,CASIGSKATTNEKLFF
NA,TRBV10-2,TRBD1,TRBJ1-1,TGCGCCAGTTTACAGGGGGACACTGAAGCTTTCTTT,CASLQGDTEAFF
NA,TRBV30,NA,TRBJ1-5,TGTGCCTGGAGTCAGGCCGGGAATCAGCCCCAGCATTTT,CAWSQAGNQPQHF
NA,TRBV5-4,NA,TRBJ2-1,TGTGCCAGCAGCGCACCTGGGAGCATCGCCTCCAATGAGCAGTTCTTC,CASSAPGSIASNEQFF
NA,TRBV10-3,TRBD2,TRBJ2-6,TGTGCCATCGCCGGGGGGGGCGCTGGGGCCAACGTCCTGACTTTC,CAIAGGGAGANVLTF
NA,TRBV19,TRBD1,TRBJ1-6,TGTGCCAGTAGTCCAGACAGGGGGAATGGTAATTCACCCCTCCACTTT,CASSPDRGNGNSPLHF
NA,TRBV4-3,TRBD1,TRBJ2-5,TGCGCCAGCAGCTCCGGACAGGGAGGACAAGAGACCCAGTACTTC,CASSSGQGGQETQYF
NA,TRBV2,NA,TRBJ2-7,TGTCCCAAGGCATACTCCTACGAGCAGTACTTC,CPKAYSYEQYF
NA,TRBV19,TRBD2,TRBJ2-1,TGTGCCAGTAGATCCCGGCTAGCGGGGGTCCGATACAATGAGCAGTTCTTC,CASRSRLAGVRYNEQFF
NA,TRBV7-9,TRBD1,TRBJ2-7,TGTGCCAGCAGCTTAGAGACAGGGTTCGAGCAGTACTTC,CASSLETGFEQYF
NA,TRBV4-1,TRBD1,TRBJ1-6,TGCGCCAGCAGCCAAGAGGGGACAGGAAATTCACCCCTCCACTTT,CASSQEGTGNSPLHF
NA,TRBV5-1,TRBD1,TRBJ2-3,TGCGCCAGCAGGACTTCAGGGGGAACAGATACGCAGTATTTT,CASRTSGGTDTQYF
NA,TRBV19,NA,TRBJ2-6,TGTGCCAGTAGTATCGGTACATCTATATACTCTGGGGCCAACGTCCTGACTTTC,CASSIGTSIYSGANVLTF
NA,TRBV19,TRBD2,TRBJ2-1,TGTGCCAGTAAGACTAGCGGGAGGATATACAATGAGCAGTTCTTC,CASKTSGRIYNEQFF
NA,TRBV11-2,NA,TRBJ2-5,TGTGCCAGCAGTTCTACCACCGGAGGGGTAGAGACCCAGTACTTC,CASSSTTGGVETQYF
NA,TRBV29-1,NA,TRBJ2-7,TGCAGCGTTGAGGGTTTATTAAACGAGCAGTACTTC,CSVEGLLNEQYF
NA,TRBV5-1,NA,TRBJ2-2,TGCGCCAGCAGTCCCAGGGCTACCGGGGAGCTGTTTTTT,CASSPRATGELFF
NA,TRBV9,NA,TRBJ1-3,TGTGCCAGCAGCGTAGGCGGGGGGAACACCATATATTTT,CASSVGGGNTIYF
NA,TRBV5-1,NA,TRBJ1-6,TGCGCCAGCAGCACCCCTGGGGGTAGGAATTCACCCCTCCACTTT,CASSTPGGRNSPLHF
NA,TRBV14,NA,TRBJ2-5,TGTGCCAGCAGCCAAGTGCCTGGGGGGCCTAGCCAAGAGACCCAGTACTTC,CASSQVPGGPSQETQYF
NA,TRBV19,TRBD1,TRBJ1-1,TGTGCCAGTAGTATACAGGGGGCTGAGGGCACTGAAGCTTTCTTT,CASSIQGAEGTEAFF
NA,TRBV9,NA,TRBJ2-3,TGTGCCAGCAGCGCCAGTAGCACAGATACGCAGTATTTT,CASSASSTDTQYF